This TCR gamma chain derives from a study of human gamma delta and Vdelta1 T cells. This clone appeared a few times. A junction boundary mismatches the germline segment, possibly from a read error. TCRdb re-called the PCR reads through CATT. Among some 2,800 gamma-chain clones, under 6.5% were seen once, and the ten largest hold roughly 13%. CDR1 is VINAFY and CDR2 is YDVSNSKD in the germline V gene. The CDR3 totals 12 residues. The V gene is TRGV5, the J gene TRGJ1 or TRGJ2. This clonotype originated in a human donor in good health. Sample: naive CD27+ Vdelta1 gamma-delta T cells from blood. This CDR3 reads CATGGAYYKKIF. The CDR3, as DNA: TGTGCCACCGGGGGAGCGTATTATAAGAAAATATTT.